This T cell receptor beta chain emerged from a study of radiation and T cells in renal cell carcinoma. V shed 3 bases and J shed 3 bases, with 8 bases lying between them. The CDR3 contains 14 residues. Germline V gene sequence: CDR1 SGHAT, CDR2 FQNNGV. Indicated time point: baseline pretreatment blood. As to treatment: 15 Gy SBRT to primary tumor, nephrectomy 4 weeks later. Libraries were prepared by immunoSEQ multiplex PCR; TCRdb keeps only in-frame clonotypes and omits some of them. The table lists some 100,000 clones, 82% of them singletons. V is TRBV11-2 and J is TRBJ1-4; the D is unclear. The sample was blood, taken from a patient whose treatment included radiotherapy and nephrectomy. The TCR comes from a man in his 60s with renal cell carcinoma. DNA of the CDR3: TGTGCCAGCAGCTTTGCCAGGCCTAATGAAAAACTGTTTTTT. Residues: CASSFARPNEKLFF.